The T cell receptor beta chain described here comes from a study of cytomegalovirus exposure and HLA in healthy donors. Study-wide background: In an early release, HLA-typed donors contributed about 80 million unique TCR sequences. Genotyping showed approximately 81% of 398 donors falling in the Caucasian-associated ancestry cluster.

Study-wide results and limits: After further analysis at a later stage, around 17,000 TCR beta sequences were associated with HLA alleles at 0.05 false discovery rate. The likely origin of a cluster of highly shared sequence variants was a sequencing artifact.

Of note for this clone: The antigen remains unidentified.

In the PCR, 60 Vbeta and 13 Jbeta primers were used. The table came from immunoSEQ multiplex PCR; TCRdb's copy has only in-frame clones and leaves some out. The profile shows 100,000 to 150,000 clones, around 73% of them singletons. The specimen was PBMCs. This receptor was obtained from a man aged 25-45 years in good health and CMV-seropositive.

This CDR3 is CASSQDSSVGGDTQYF. In DNA, the CDR3 is TGTGCCAGCAGCCAGGACAGTTCGGTGGGTGGAGATACGCAGTATTTT. J is TRBJ2-3 and V is TRBV5-5; D may be TRBD1 (6 bases). The germline V gene has CDR1 SGHKS and CDR2 YYEKEE (reference sequence). The CDR3 sequence is 16 residues long. V was cut by 4 bases and J by 5 bases, with 20 bases left in between.